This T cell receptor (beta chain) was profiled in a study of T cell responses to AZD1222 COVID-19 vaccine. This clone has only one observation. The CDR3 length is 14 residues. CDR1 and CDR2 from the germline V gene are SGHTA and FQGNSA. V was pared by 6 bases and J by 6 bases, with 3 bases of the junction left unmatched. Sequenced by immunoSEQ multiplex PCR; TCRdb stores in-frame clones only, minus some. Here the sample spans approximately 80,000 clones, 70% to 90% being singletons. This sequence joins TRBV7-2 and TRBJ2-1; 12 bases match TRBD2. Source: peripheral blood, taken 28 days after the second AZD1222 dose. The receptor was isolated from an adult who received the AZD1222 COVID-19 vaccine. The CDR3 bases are TGTGCCAGCAGGGGACTAGCGGGCGCCAATGAGCAGTTCTTC. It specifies CASRGLAGANEQFF.